A selection of T cell receptor beta chains follows, all from one sample in a study of blood T cell repertoires in COVID-19. Assay: immunoSEQ multiplex PCR; the TCRdb copy retains only in-frame clones and omits some. The sample comprises fewer than 300,000 clones, about four fifths of which are singletons, and over 1.3% rests with the top ten. Sequencing input: peripheral blood. These receptors came from a human donor with COVID-19, enrolled during active disease. The donor label of this sample is uncertain. Both conserved end residues are part of each CDR3. A D gene is named only where the DNA matches it firmly. A clone size is listed for some rows: how often the clone was seen (once, few, many), or a class if it is expanded.

D gene: TRBD1
V gene: TRBV19
J gene: TRBJ1-2
clone size: few
CDR3 DNA: TGTGCCACCACGCAGACCAAGGGGGCAAGGAATGGCTACACCTTC
CDR3 protein: CATTQTKGARNGYTF

D gene: TRBD2
V gene: TRBV5-1
J gene: TRBJ2-5
clone size: .
CDR3 DNA: TGCGCCAGCAGCTTGAGGGCCGGGAGGGAGGAGACCCAGTACTTC
CDR3 protein: CASSLRAGREETQYF

D gene: .
V gene: TRBV28
J gene: TRBJ2-3
clone size: .
CDR3 DNA: TGTGCCAGCAGTCGCGGGGACGGCGACACAGATACGCAGTATTTT
CDR3 protein: CASSRGDGDTDTQYF

D gene: TRBD2
V gene: TRBV27
J gene: TRBJ2-1
clone size: .
CDR3 DNA: TGTGCCAGCAGGCCCACCCTCGGGACTAGCGGGATCCACCAGTTCTTC
CDR3 protein: CASRPTLGTSGIHQFF

D gene: .
V gene: TRBV3-1/TRBV3-2
J gene: TRBJ1-1
clone size: few
CDR3 DNA: TGTGCCAGCAGCCATCTTCAGGGTCAGGCTGTGAACACTGAAGCTTTCTTT
CDR3 protein: CASSHLQGQAVNTEAFF

D gene: .
V gene: TRBV3-1/TRBV3-2
J gene: TRBJ1-2
clone size: .
CDR3 DNA: TGTGCCAGCAGCCCATCTCGGACAGCACGAGGGTCGAACTATGGCTACACCTTC
CDR3 protein: CASSPSRTARGSNYGYTF

D gene: TRBD1
V gene: TRBV28
J gene: TRBJ1-1
clone size: once
CDR3 DNA: TGTGCCAGCAGTTTGGGACAGGGGGCCGGGGACACTGAAGCTTTCTTT
CDR3 protein: CASSLGQGAGDTEAFF

D gene: TRBD1
V gene: TRBV5-1
J gene: TRBJ2-2
clone size: .
CDR3 DNA: TGCGCCAGCAGCTTGGTCCCCGAGACAGGGGCCGGGGAGCTGTTTTTT
CDR3 protein: CASSLVPETGAGELFF

D gene: TRBD2
V gene: TRBV7-3
J gene: TRBJ2-1
clone size: .
CDR3 DNA: TGTGCCAGCAGCTTCGAAGCGGGAGGGGACAATGAGCAGTTCTTC
CDR3 protein: CASSFEAGGDNEQFF

D gene: .
V gene: TRBV7-2
J gene: TRBJ1-1
clone size: .
CDR3 DNA: TGTGCCAGCAGCTTAGGGTCAGGGGCCACTGAAGCTTTCTTT
CDR3 protein: CASSLGSGATEAFF

D gene: .
V gene: TRBV13
J gene: TRBJ1-2
clone size: .
CDR3 DNA: TGTGCCAGCAGCTTCCAGGTCCGCCCGGGAGGGGGCTACACCTTC
CDR3 protein: CASSFQVRPGGGYTF

D gene: TRBD1
V gene: TRBV7-6
J gene: TRBJ1-4
clone size: .
CDR3 DNA: TGTGCCAGCAGCCTAGACAGGGTCGTTAATGAAAAACTGTTTTTT
CDR3 protein: CASSLDRVVNEKLFF

D gene: TRBD2
V gene: TRBV9
J gene: TRBJ2-1
clone size: few
CDR3 DNA: TGTGCCAGCAGCGACCCTAGCGGGAGAGCCTACAATGAGCAGTTCTTC
CDR3 protein: CASSDPSGRAYNEQFF

D gene: TRBD1
V gene: TRBV2
J gene: TRBJ1-1
clone size: once
CDR3 DNA: TGTGCCAGCAGTCGGAGGGGGCTTCGGAACACTGAAGCTTTCTTT
CDR3 protein: CASSRRGLRNTEAFF

D gene: .
V gene: TRBV19
J gene: TRBJ1-2
clone size: once
CDR3 DNA: TGTGCCACCAAAAGTGGGGAGACTAACTATGGCTACACCTTC
CDR3 protein: CATKSGETNYGYTF

D gene: TRBD1
V gene: TRBV14
J gene: TRBJ2-5
clone size: few
CDR3 DNA: TGTGCCAGCAGCCCTTCCAGACAGGGCCAAGAGACCCAGTACTTC
CDR3 protein: CASSPSRQGQETQYF

D gene: TRBD2
V gene: TRBV15
J gene: TRBJ2-1
clone size: .
CDR3 DNA: TGTGCCACCAGCAGAGATGGGCTGGGGCTAGCGGCCTACAATGAGCAGTTCTTC
CDR3 protein: CATSRDGLGLAAYNEQFF

D gene: TRBD2
V gene: TRBV3-1/TRBV3-2
J gene: TRBJ2-2
clone size: .
CDR3 DNA: TGTGCCAGCAGCCGATTTTCCGGGACTAGCGGGAGGGACCCCGGGGAGCTGTTTTTT
CDR3 protein: CASSRFSGTSGRDPGELFF